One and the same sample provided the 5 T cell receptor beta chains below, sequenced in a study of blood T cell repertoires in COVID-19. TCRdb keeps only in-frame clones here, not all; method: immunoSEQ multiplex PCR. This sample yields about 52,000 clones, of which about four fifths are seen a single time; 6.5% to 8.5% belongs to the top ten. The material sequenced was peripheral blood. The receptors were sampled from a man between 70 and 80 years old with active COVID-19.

The CDR3 bases are TGTGCCAGCAGTCCGGACGAAGGGGGTGAAAAACTGTTTTTT. As protein: CASSPDEGGEKLFF. This sequence joins TRBV6-1 and TRBJ1-4; TRBD1 might be the D (6 bases). The CDR3 is 14 residues long. V lost 5 bases and J lost 7, with 14 bases in between. Germline V gene data show CDR1 as MNHNS and CDR2 as SASEGT.

This CDR3 reads CASSQDSGGNTEAFF. The CDR3 coding sequence is TGTGCCAGCAGCCAAGATTCCGGGGGGAACACTGAAGCTTTCTTT. The chain recombines TRBV4-2 with TRBJ1-1, with D possibly matching TRBD1 (5 bases). With 0 bases removed from V and 1 base from J, the gap between germline ends came to 9 bases. The length of the CDR3 is 15 residues. Germline V gene lookup returns CDR1 LGHNA and CDR2 YNFKEQ.

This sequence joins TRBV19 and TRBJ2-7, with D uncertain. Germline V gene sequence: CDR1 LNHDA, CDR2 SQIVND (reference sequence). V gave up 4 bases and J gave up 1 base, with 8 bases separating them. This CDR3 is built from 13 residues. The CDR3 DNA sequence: TGTGCCAGTAGTAAGTCCCGGTCCTACGAGCAGTACTTC. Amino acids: CASSKSRSYEQYF.

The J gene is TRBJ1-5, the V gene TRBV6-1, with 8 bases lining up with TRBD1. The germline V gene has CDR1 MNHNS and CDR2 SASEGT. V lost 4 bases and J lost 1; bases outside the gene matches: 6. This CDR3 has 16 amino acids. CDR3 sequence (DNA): TGTGCCAGCAGTGCCGGACAGGGCGGGAGCAATCAGCCCCAGCATTTT. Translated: CASSAGQGGSNQPQHF.

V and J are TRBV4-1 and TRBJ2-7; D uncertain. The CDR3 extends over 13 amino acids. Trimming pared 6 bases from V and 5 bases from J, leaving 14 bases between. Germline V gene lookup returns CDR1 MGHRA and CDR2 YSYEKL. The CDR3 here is CASRGVFLNEQYF. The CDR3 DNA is TGCGCCAGCAGGGGCGTTTTCCTTAACGAGCAGTACTTC.